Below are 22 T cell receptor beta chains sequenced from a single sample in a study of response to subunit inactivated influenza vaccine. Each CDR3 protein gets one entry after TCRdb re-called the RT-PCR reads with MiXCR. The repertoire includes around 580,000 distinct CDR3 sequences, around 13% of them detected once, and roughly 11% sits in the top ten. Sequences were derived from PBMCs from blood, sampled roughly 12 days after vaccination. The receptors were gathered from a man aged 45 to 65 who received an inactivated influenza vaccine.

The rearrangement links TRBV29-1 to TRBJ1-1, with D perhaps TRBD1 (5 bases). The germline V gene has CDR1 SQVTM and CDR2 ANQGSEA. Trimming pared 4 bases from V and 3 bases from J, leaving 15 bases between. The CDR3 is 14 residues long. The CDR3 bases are TGCAGCGTTGCTCGACAGCTTTCGTACACTGAAGCTTTCTTT. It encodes CSVARQLSYTEAFF.

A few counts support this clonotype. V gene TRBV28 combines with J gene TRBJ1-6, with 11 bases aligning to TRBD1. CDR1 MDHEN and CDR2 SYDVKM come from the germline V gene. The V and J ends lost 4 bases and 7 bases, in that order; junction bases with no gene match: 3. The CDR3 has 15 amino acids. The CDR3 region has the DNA TGTGCCAGCAGTTCTGGACAGGGGGCAAATTCACCCCTCCACTTT. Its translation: CASSSGQGANSPLHF.

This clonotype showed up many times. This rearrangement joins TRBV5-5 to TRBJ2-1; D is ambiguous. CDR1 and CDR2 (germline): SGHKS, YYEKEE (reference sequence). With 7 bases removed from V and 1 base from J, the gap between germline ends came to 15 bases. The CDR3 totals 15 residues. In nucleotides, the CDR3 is TGTGCCAGCGCGATCCGCGTGGGTTCCTACAATGAGCAGTTCTTC. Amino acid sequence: CASAIRVGSYNEQFF. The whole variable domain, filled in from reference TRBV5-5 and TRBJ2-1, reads DAGVTQSPTHLIKTRGQQVTLRCSPISGHKSVSWYQQVLGQGPQFIFQYYEKEERGRGNFPDRFSARQFPNYSSELNVNALLLGDSALYLCASAIRVGSYNEQFFGPGTRLTVL.

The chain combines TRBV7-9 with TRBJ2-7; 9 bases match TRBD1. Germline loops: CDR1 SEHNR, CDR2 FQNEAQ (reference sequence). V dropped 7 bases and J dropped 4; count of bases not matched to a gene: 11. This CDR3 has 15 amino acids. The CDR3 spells CASTRRDRVSYEQYF. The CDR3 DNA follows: TGTGCCAGCACCCGTAGGGACAGGGTCTCGTACGAGCAGTACTTC.

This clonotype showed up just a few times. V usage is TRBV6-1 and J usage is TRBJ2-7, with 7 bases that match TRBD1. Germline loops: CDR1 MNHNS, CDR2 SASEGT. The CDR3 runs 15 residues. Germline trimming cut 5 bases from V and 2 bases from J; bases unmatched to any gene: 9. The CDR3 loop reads CASSIRQGSAYEQYF. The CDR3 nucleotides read TGTGCCAGCAGTATCCGACAGGGATCGGCCTACGAGCAGTACTTC.

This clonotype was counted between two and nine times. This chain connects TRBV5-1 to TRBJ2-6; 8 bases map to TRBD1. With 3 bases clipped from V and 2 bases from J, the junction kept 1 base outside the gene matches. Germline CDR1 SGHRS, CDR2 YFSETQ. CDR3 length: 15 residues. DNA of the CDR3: TGCGCCAGCAGCTACAGGGGGGCTGGGGCCAACGTCCTGACTTTC. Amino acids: CASSYRGAGANVLTF.

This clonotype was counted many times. DNA for the CDR3: TGTGCCAGTTCTAGGGTCAGGAGCAATGAGCAGTTCTTC. Amino acids: CASSRVRSNEQFF. The chain employs TRBV6-6 and TRBJ2-1; D is undetermined. Germline V lookup: CDR1 MNHNY, CDR2 SVGAGI (reference sequence). The CDR3 runs 13 residues. V lost 9 bases and J 6 bases, leaving 15 bases between the germline ends.

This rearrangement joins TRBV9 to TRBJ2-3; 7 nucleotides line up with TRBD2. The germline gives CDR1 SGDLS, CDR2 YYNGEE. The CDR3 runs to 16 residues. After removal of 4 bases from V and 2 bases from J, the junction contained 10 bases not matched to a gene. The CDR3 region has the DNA TGTGCCAGCAGCACCCTCGGGGGACTAACCACAGATACGCAGTATTTT. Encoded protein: CASSTLGGLTTDTQYF.

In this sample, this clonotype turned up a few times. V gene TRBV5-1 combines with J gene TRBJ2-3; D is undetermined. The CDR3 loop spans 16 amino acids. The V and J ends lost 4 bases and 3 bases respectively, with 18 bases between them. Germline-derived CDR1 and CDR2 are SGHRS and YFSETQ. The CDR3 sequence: CASSAPLGKVTDTQYF. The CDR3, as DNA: TGCGCCAGCAGCGCCCCCCTGGGGAAGGTGACAGATACGCAGTATTTT.

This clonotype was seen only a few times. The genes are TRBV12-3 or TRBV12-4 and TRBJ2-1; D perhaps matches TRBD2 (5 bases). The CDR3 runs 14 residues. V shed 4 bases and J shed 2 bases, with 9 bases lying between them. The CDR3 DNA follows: TGTGCCAGCAGTTCGGAGCGGCCCTACAATGAGCAGTTCTTC. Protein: CASSSERPYNEQFF.

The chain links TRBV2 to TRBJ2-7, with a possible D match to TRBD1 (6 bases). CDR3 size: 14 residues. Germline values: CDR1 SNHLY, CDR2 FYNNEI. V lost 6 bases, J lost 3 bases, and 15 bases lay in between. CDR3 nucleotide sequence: TGTGCCAGCAGGGCCGGGACACGGTACTACGAGCAGTACTTC. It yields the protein CASRAGTRYYEQYF.

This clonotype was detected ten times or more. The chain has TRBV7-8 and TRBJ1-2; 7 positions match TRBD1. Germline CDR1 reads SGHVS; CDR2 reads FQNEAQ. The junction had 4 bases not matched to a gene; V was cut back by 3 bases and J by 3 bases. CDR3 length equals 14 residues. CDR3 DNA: TGTGCCAGCAGCTTCCGGGACAGATACTATGGCTACACCTTC. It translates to CASSFRDRYYGYTF.

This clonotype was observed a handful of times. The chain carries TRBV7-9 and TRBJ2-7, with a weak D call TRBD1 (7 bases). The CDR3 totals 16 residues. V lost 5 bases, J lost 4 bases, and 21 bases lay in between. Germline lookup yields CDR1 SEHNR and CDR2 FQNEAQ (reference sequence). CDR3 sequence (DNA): TGTGCCAGCAGCCCGCCCAGGCAGGGGGGAAAGTACGAGCAGTACTTC. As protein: CASSPPRQGGKYEQYF.

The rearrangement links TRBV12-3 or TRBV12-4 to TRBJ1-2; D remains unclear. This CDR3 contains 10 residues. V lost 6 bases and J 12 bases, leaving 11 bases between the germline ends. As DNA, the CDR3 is TGTGCCAGCAGCCTACCCCCCCACACCTTC. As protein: CASSLPPHTF.

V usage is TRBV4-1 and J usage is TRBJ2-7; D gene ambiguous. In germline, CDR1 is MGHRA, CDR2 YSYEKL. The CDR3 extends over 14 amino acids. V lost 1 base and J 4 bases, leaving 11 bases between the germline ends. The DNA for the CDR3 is TGCGCCAGCAGCCAAGGAACAGTCCTTTACGAGCAGTACTTC. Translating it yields CASSQGTVLYEQYF.

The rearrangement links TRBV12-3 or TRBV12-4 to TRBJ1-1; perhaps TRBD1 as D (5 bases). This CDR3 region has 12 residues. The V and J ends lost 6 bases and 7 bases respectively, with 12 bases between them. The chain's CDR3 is CASSSGLFEAFF. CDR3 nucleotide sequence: TGTGCCAGCAGCTCGGGACTTTTTGAAGCTTTCTTT.

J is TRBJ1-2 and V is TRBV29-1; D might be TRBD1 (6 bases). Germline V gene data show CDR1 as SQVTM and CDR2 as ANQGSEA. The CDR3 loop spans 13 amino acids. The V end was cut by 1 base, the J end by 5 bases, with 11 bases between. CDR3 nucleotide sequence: TGCAGCGTTGAAGGGACAGCGGGTTATGGCTACACCTTC. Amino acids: CSVEGTAGYGYTF.

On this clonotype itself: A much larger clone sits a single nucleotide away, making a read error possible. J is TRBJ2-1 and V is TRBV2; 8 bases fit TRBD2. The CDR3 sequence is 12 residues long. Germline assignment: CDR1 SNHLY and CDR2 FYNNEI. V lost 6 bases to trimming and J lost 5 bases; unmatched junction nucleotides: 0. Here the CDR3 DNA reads TGTGCCAGCAGACTAGCGGACAATGAGCAGTTCTTC. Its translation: CASRLADNEQFF.

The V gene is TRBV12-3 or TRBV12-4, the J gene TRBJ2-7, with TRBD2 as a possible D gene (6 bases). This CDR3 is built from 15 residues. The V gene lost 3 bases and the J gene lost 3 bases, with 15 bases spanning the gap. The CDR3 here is CASSLYLGGGYEQYF. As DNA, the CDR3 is TGTGCCAGCAGTTTGTATTTGGGGGGAGGCTACGAGCAGTACTTC.

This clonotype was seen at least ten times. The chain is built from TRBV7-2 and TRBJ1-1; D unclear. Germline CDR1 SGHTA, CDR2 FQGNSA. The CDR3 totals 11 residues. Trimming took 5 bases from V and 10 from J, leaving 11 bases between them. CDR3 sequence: CASSVSLTAFF. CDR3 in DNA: TGTGCCAGCAGCGTATCACTGACAGCTTTCTTT. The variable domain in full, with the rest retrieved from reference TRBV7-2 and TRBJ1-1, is GAGVSQSPSNKVTEKGKDVELRCDPISGHTALYWYRQSLGQGLEFLIYFQGNSAPDKSGLPSDRFSAERTGGSVSTLTIQRTQQEDSAVYLCASSVSLTAFFGQGTRLTVV.

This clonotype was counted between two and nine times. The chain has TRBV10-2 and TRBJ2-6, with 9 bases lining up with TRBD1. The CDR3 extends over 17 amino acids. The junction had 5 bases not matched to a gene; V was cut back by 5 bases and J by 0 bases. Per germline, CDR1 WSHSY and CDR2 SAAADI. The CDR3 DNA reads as TGCGCCAGCAGTTTGGACAGGGGCAACTCTGGGGCCAACGTCCTGACTTTC. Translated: CASSLDRGNSGANVLTF.

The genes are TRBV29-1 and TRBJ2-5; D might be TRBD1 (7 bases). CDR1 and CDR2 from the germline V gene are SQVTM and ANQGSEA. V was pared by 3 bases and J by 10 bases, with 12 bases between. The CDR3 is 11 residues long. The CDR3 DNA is TGCAGCGTTGACAGGGGGGTTGACCAGTACTTC. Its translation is CSVDRGVDQYF.